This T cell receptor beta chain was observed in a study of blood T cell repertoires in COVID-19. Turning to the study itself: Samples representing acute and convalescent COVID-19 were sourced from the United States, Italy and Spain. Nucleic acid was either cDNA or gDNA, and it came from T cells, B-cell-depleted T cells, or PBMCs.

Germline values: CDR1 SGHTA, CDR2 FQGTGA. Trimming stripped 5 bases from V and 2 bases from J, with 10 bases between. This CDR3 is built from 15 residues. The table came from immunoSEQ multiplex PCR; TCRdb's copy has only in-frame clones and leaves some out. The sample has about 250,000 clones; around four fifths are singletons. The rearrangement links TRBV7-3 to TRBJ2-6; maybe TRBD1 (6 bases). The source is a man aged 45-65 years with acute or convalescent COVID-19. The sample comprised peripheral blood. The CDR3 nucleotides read TGTGCCAGCAGCCCCGGACAGCCTGGGGCCAACGTCCTGACTTTC. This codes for CASSPGQPGANVLTF.